The source of this TCR beta chain is a study of OX40 agonist ivuxolimab in advanced cancers. As for the study in general: Allowance was made for prior anti-PD-1, anti-PD-L1 or anti-CTLA-4 therapy, and 40% to 45% had some.

At cycle 4 day 1, cycle 7 day 1, and baseline, blood was sampled. Findings of the study overall: Compared with others, partial responders at 0.1-3.0 mg/kg displayed clonal expansion among the lowest. Antigens targeted by the expanded peripheral T cells were not determined.

With respect to this clone: Its antigen is unknown.

Using immunoSEQ multiplex PCR, the repertoire was profiled, and TCRdb retains in-frame clones only, with some absent. Among approximately 99,000 clones, approximately 94% were seen once, and the ten largest hold about 0.19%. This CDR3 region has 13 residues. The ends lost 8 bases at V and 10 bases at J; junction bases unmatched: 13. Germline CDR1 MNHNS, CDR2 SASEGT. The starting material was CD4+ or CD8+ T cells sorted from blood, obtained in a trial of the OX40 agonist ivuxolimab. The TCR was taken from an adult with an advanced solid tumor such as melanoma, head and neck, liver or kidney cancer. V usage is TRBV6-1 and J usage is TRBJ1-1, with 7 bases lining up with TRBD1. CDR3 bases: TGTGCCAGCGCCGACAGGGACCTTATCGGAGCTTTCTTT. The encoded protein is CASADRDLIGAFF.